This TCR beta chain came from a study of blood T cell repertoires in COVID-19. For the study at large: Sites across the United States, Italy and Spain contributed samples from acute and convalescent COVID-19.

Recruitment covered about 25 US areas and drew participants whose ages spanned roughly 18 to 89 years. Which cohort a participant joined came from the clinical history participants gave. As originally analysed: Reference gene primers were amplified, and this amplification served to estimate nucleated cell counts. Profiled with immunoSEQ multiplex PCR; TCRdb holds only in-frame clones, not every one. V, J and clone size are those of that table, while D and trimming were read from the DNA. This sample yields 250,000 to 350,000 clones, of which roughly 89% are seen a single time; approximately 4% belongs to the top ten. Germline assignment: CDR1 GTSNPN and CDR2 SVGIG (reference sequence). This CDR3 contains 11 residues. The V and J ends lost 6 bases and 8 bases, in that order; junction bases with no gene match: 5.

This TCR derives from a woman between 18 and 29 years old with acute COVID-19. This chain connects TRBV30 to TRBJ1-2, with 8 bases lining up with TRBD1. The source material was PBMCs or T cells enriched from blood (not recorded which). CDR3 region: CACSGGSGYTF. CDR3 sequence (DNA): TGTGCCTGCTCAGGGGGCAGCGGCTACACCTTC.